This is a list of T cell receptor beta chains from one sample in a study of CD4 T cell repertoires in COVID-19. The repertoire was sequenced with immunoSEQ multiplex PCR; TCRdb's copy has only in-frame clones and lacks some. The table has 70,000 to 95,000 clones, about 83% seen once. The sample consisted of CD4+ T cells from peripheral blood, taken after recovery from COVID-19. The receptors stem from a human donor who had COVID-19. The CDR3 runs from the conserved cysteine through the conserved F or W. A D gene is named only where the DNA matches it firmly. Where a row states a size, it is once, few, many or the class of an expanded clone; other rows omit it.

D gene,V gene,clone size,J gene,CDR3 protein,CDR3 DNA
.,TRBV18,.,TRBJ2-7,CASSPRRSSYEQYF,TGTGCCAGCTCACCCAGAAGGAGCTCCTACGAGCAGTACTTC
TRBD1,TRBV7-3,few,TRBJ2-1,CASSGSGTGGHNEQFF,TGTGCCAGCAGCGGAAGTGGGACAGGGGGTCACAATGAGCAGTTCTTC
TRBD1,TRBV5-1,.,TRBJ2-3,CASSLQGAGDKDTQYF,TGCGCCAGCAGCTTACAGGGGGCAGGGGATAAAGATACGCAGTATTTT
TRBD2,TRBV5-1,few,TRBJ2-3,CASSSSGGTDTQYF,TGCGCCAGCAGCTCCTCCGGGGGGACAGATACGCAGTATTTT
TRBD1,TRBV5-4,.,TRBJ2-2,CASSWGQGVTGELFF,TGTGCCAGCAGCTGGGGACAGGGTGTCACCGGGGAGCTGTTTTTT
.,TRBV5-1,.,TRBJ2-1,CASSLSGPRGNEQFF,TGCGCCAGCAGCTTAAGCGGCCCCCGGGGTAATGAGCAGTTCTTC
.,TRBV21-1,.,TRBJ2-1,CASSKCRGPGDEQFF,TGTGCCAGCAGCAAATGCCGTGGGCCCGGCGATGAGCAGTTCTTC
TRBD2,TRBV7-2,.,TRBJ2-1,CASSPTSASSYNEQFF,TGTGCCAGCAGCCCGACTAGCGCTAGCTCCTACAATGAGCAGTTCTTC
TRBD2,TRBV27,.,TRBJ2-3,CASSWGLAKDTQYF,TGTGCCAGCAGTTGGGGACTAGCGAAAGATACGCAGTATTTT
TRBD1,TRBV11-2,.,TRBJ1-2,CASSFSTGEDTF,TGTGCCAGCAGCTTTTCAACAGGGGAGGACACCTTC
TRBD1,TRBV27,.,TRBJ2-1,CASSTPGQGDNEQFF,TGTGCCAGCAGTACGCCGGGACAGGGCGACAATGAGCAGTTCTTC
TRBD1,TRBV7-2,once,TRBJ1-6,CASSLDSGGGSPLHF,TGTGCCAGCAGCTTAGACTCAGGGGGCGGCTCACCCCTCCACTTT
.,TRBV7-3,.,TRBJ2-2,CASSLQGNTGELFF,TGTGCCAGCAGCTTACAGGGAAACACCGGGGAGCTGTTTTTT
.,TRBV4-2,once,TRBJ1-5,CASSQGGHQPQHF,TGTGCCAGCAGCCAAGGAGGGCATCAGCCCCAGCATTTT
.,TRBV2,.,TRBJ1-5,CASTGQLNQPQHF,TGTGCCAGCACTGGGCAGCTCAATCAGCCCCAGCATTTT
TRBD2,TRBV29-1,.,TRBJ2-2,CSVAASGVTGELFF,TGCAGCGTTGCGGCTAGCGGGGTTACCGGGGAGCTGTTTTTT
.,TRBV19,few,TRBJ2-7,CASSLGGTVYEQYF,TGTGCCAGTAGTCTCGGGGGGACAGTCTACGAGCAGTACTTC
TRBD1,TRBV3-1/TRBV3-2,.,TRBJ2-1,CASSQDYTGTGIGVQFF,TGTGCCAGCAGCCAAGACTACACCGGGACAGGGATTGGGGTGCAGTTCTTC
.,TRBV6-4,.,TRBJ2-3,CASSDHFTGTQYF,TGTGCCAGCAGTGACCACTTTACCGGTACGCAGTATTTT
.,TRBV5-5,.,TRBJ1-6,CASRQGTHNSPLHF,TGTGCCAGCAGACAGGGTACCCATAATTCACCCCTCCACTTT
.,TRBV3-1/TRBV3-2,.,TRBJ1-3,CASSSEAQVFSGNTIYF,TGTGCCAGCAGCTCAGAAGCACAGGTTTTCTCTGGAAACACCATATATTTT
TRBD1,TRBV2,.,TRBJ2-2,CASLRQGNTGELFF,TGTGCCAGCCTGAGACAGGGCAACACCGGGGAGCTGTTTTTT
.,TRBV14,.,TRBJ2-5,CASSVRGETQYF,TGTGCCAGCAGCGTTCGAGGGGAGACCCAGTACTTC
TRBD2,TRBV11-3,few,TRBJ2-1,CASSLGLADNEQFF,TGTGCCAGCAGCTTAGGACTAGCGGACAATGAGCAGTTCTTC
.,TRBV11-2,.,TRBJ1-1,CASSLDFRFMNTEAFF,TGTGCCAGCAGCTTAGATTTTCGGTTCATGAACACTGAAGCTTTCTTT
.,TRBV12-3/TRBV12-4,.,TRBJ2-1,CASSPDNEQFF,TGTGCCAGCAGCCCCGACAATGAGCAGTTCTTC
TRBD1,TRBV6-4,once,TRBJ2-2,CASIPGQRNTGELFF,TGTGCCAGCATACCGGGACAGAGAAACACCGGGGAGCTGTTTTTT
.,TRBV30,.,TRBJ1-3,CAWSVGRNTIYF,TGTGCCTGGAGCGTCGGAAGAAACACCATATATTTT